Below, 10 T cell receptor beta chains from the same sample are listed, as sequenced in a study of cytomegalovirus exposure and HLA in healthy donors (dated by TCRdb to 2016 to 2017). The library was built by means of the immunoSEQ multiplex PCR assay. Entries here come from immuneACCESS through TCRdb and include only in-frame sequences with V and J called. Some clones fail to appear in such tables; in the studies checked, an unresolved V gene covers under half of the shortfall, and the cause of the remainder is unknown. The sample table records 50,000 to 65,000 clones; approximately 95% of these occur just once. In total, the top ten clones hold more than 6.5% of the sample. The sequenced sample was PBMCs. Receptor source: a woman aged 18-29 years in good health and CMV-seropositive.

The rearrangement joins TRBV28 to TRBJ2-5; 10 nucleotides agree with TRBD2. The length of the CDR3 is 15 residues. CDR1 MDHEN and CDR2 SYDVKM come from the germline V gene. J lost 4 bases, V lost 3 bases, and 5 bases had no gene match. The CDR3 here is CASSFWSSGGETQYF. The CDR3 bases are TGTGCCAGCAGTTTCTGGTCTAGCGGGGGAGAGACCCAGTACTTC. The full variable domain, with the rest looked up from reference TRBV28 and TRBJ2-5, is DVKVTQSSRYLVKRTGEKVFLECVQDMDHENMFWYRQDPGLGLRLIYFSYDVKMKEKGDIPEGYSVSREKKERFSLILESASTNQTSMYLCASSFWSSGGETQYFGPGTRLLVL.

The chain employs TRBV19 and TRBJ2-6; 10 bases map to TRBD1. The CDR3 runs to 21 residues. The trim removed 7 bases at V and 4 bases at J, leaving 22 bases unmatched. CDR1 is LNHDA, CDR2 SQIVND, per germline (reference sequence). CDR3 sequence: CASNHPRGRDRGVSGANVLTF. The DNA of the CDR3 is TGTGCCAGTAATCATCCACGGGGCAGGGACAGGGGTGTGTCCGGGGCCAACGTCCTGACTTTC. The whole variable domain, filled in from reference TRBV19 and TRBJ2-6, reads DGGITQSPKYLFRKEGQNVTLSCEQNLNHDAMYWYRQDPGQGLRLIYYSQIVNDFQKGDIAEGYSVSREKKESFPLTVTSAQKNPTAFYLCASNHPRGRDRGVSGANVLTFGAGSRLTVL.

CDR3 nucleotides: TGCGCCAGCAGTAGCGGGGAATCTAGCACAGATACGCAGTATTTT. Amino acid sequence: CASSSGESSTDTQYF. The chain links TRBV4-3 to TRBJ2-3, with 8 bases aligning to TRBD2. V shed 6 bases and J 0 bases; nucleotides not matched to a gene: 5. Per germline, CDR1 LGHNA and CDR2 YSLEER. The CDR3 spans 15 residues.

The rearrangement uses TRBV9 and TRBJ2-7; TRBD2 matches 7 bases. V lost 4 bases, J lost 0 bases, and 10 bases stayed unmatched. This CDR3 has 16 residues. Germline V gene data show CDR1 as SGDLS and CDR2 as YYNGEE. The CDR3: CASSPRLAGSSYEQYF. The CDR3, as DNA: TGTGCCAGCAGCCCCCGACTAGCTGGAAGCTCCTACGAGCAGTACTTC.

V gene TRBV7-9 combines with J gene TRBJ1-2; D gene ambiguous. V gave up 1 base and J gave up 3 bases, with 15 bases separating them. Germline assignment: CDR1 SEHNR and CDR2 FQNEAQ (reference sequence). CDR3 length: 16 amino acids. The CDR3 DNA sequence: TGTGCCAGCAGCTTAGTAATCAGTTCCCCCCACTATGGCTACACCTTC. Protein product: CASSLVISSPHYGYTF. Looking up the rest from reference TRBV7-9 and TRBJ1-2 gives the full variable domain: DTGVSQNPRHKITKRGQNVTFRCDPISEHNRLYWYRQTLGQGPEFLTYFQNEAQLEKSRLLSDRFSAERPKGSFSTLEIQRTEQGDSAMYLCASSLVISSPHYGYTFGSGTRLTVV.

This sequence joins TRBV2 and TRBJ1-1; possibly TRBD1 for D (6 bases). Trimming took 8 bases from V and 1 from J, leaving 11 bases between them. Per the germline V gene, CDR1 is SNHLY and CDR2 is FYNNEI. The CDR3 has 13 amino acids. The CDR3 loop reads CASELQGNTEAFF. CDR3 coding DNA: TGTGCCAGCGAATTACAGGGGAACACTGAAGCTTTCTTT.

The rearrangement links TRBV6-5 to TRBJ2-2, with 8 bases aligning to TRBD1. CDR1 and CDR2 from the germline V gene are MNHEY and SVGAGI. The CDR3 consists of 14 residues. V lost 5 bases and J lost 8; bases outside the gene matches: 7. This CDR3 is CASSADRVSGELFF. CDR3 in DNA: TGTGCCAGCAGTGCGGACAGGGTGTCAGGGGAGCTGTTTTTT.

The chain uses TRBV2 and TRBJ2-3; 9 bases match TRBD2. After removal of 3 bases from V and 3 bases from J, the junction contained 4 bases not matched to a gene. The germline V gene encodes CDR1 SNHLY and CDR2 FYNNEI. CDR3 length: 15 amino acids. The CDR3 spells CASSDSGGYTDTQYF. The CDR3 nucleotides read TGTGCCAGCAGTGATAGCGGGGGTTATACAGATACGCAGTATTTT.

CDR3 sequence (DNA): TGTGCCAGATCAAATACGCGGGACAGGGACCCAAACACCGGGGAGCTGTTTTTT. As protein: CARSNTRDRDPNTGELFF. The rearrangement uses TRBV27 and TRBJ2-2; 9 nucleotides match TRBD1. This CDR3 comprises 18 residues. The V gene's germline CDR1 is MNHEY and CDR2 SMNVEV (reference sequence). V trimming: 9 bases; J trimming: 2 bases; junction bases outside the gene matches: 16.

The V and J genes are TRBV5-1 and TRBJ1-4, with D possibly TRBD1 on 6 matching bases. V lost 3 bases to trimming and J lost 3 bases, with 12 bases between them. Looked up from germline, CDR1 is SGHRS and CDR2 is YFSETQ. The CDR3 totals 15 residues. CDR3 protein: CASSSQTGPNEKLFF. CDR3 in DNA: TGCGCCAGCAGCTCACAGACAGGACCTAATGAAAAACTGTTTTTT.